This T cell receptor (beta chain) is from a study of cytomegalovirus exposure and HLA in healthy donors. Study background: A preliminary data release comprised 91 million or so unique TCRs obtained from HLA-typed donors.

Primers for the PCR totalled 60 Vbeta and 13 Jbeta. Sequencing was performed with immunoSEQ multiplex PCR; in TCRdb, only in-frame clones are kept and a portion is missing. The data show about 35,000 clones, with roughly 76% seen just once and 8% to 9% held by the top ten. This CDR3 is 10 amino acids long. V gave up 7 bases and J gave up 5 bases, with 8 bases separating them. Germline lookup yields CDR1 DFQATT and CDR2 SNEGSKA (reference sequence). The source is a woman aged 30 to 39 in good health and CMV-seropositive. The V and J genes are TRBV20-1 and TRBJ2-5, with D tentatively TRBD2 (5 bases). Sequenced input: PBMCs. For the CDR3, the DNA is TGCAGTGGCCTAGCCGAGACCCAGTACTTC. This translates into CSGLAETQYF.